A single sample is the source of the 20 T cell receptor beta chains below, sequenced in a study of a mutant IDH1 vaccine in newly diagnosed glioma. Here immunoSEQ multiplex PCR was the method, and the copy in TCRdb shows in-frame clones only, minus some. Found here are tens of thousands of clones, about 86% of them singletons; the top ten hold over 2.5%. The time point is: baseline, week 1 (first vaccination visit). The sample's treatment: pre-vaccination baseline after standard-of-care therapy. The sample consisted of PBMCs, taken from a glioma patient treated with radiotherapy, temozolomide or both. The source of these receptors is a man aged 25 to 40 with glioma.

The rearrangement uses TRBV7-9 and TRBJ1-1; 9 bases agree with TRBD1. V lost 5 bases, J lost 12 bases, and 10 bases stayed unmatched. This CDR3 contains 13 residues. Germline CDR1 is SEHNR and CDR2 is FQNEAQ (reference sequence). The CDR3 DNA follows: TGTGCCAGCAGCCTTTCCGGGACAGGGTCGCCTTTCTTT. This gives the protein CASSLSGTGSPFF.

The rearrangement links TRBV2 to TRBJ2-7; D remains ambiguous. Deletions cut 4 bases from V and 3 bases from J, with 7 bases between. CDR1 SNHLY and CDR2 FYNNEI come from the germline V gene. The CDR3 length is 12 residues. The CDR3 loop is CASSGSGYEQYF. The CDR3 DNA sequence: TGTGCCAGCAGTGGCTCGGGCTACGAGCAGTACTTC.

This clone has more than one count but fewer than ten. The V gene is TRBV4-2, the J gene TRBJ2-1; 8 bases map to TRBD2. CDR1 is LGHNA, CDR2 YNFKEQ, per germline. With 0 bases clipped from V and 7 bases from J, the junction kept 8 bases outside the gene matches. This CDR3 is 16 amino acids long. CDR3 in DNA: TGTGCCAGCAGCCAAGATTCGGGGACTAGTAGGAATGAGCAGTTCTTC. This translates into CASSQDSGTSRNEQFF.

The CDR3 region is CAWSFSGLGLGGETQYF. The CDR3 DNA reads TGTGCCTGGAGTTTTTCAGGATTAGGACTAGGGGGAGAGACCCAGTACTTC. This rearrangement joins TRBV30 to TRBJ2-5, with D possibly being TRBD2 (7 bases). The CDR3 is 17 amino acids. Germline V gene sequence: CDR1 GTSNPN, CDR2 SVGIG (reference sequence). V was clipped by 2 bases and J by 4 bases, with 23 bases between them.

This clone was counted once. The chain joins TRBV6-6 to TRBJ1-3, with D unresolved. The CDR3 runs to 13 residues. With 5 bases removed from V and 4 bases from J, the gap between germline ends came to 9 bases. CDR1 is MNHNY and CDR2 is SVGAGI in the germline V gene (reference sequence). CDR3 region: CASSGPSGNTIYF. CDR3 nucleotides: TGTGCCAGCAGTGGACCCTCGGGAAACACCATATATTTT.

The chain joins TRBV4-2 to TRBJ2-3; 8 bases fit TRBD1. The V gene end was trimmed by 0 bases and the J gene end by 4 bases; junction bases not matched to a gene: 9. This CDR3 is built from 17 residues. Germline assignment: CDR1 LGHNA and CDR2 YNFKEQ. This chain's CDR3 is CASSQDRRTGSADTQYF. CDR3 sequence (DNA): TGTGCCAGCAGCCAAGATCGAAGGACAGGGAGCGCAGATACGCAGTATTTT.

The rearrangement uses TRBV27 and TRBJ2-1, with 10 nucleotides matching TRBD1. Per the germline V gene, CDR1 is MNHEY and CDR2 is SMNVEV (reference sequence). V trimming: 5 bases; J trimming: 6 bases; junction bases outside the gene matches: 13. The CDR3 consists of 17 residues. CDR3 bases: TGTGCCAGCAGTCCTCTTCGGACAGGGGGAAGGGGCAATGAGCAGTTCTTC. It is translated as CASSPLRTGGRGNEQFF.

The chain links TRBV7-9 to TRBJ2-3; D gene unclear. V lost 1 base and J 10 bases, leaving 9 bases between the germline ends. The CDR3 loop spans 12 amino acids. From germline, CDR1 is SEHNR and CDR2 FQNEAQ (reference sequence). CDR3 in DNA: TGTGCCAGCAGCTTAGGTAGTAGCTCGCAGTATTTT. It codes for CASSLGSSSQYF.

The rearrangement joins TRBV5-1 to TRBJ1-6, with 7 bases that match TRBD1. The CDR3 consists of 13 residues. Germline values: CDR1 SGHRS, CDR2 YFSETQ. The V segment lost 7 bases and the J segment 10 bases; nucleotides outside the gene matches: 8. The CDR3 DNA sequence: TGCGCCAGCGGGACAGAGGTCTACTCACCCCTCCACTTT. Amino acid sequence: CASGTEVYSPLHF.

The J gene is TRBJ1-5, the V gene TRBV7-2; maybe TRBD1 (5 bases). This CDR3 has 13 residues. Trimming took off 4 bases at V and 1 base at J, with 5 bases between the two ends. The germline V gene has CDR1 SGHTA and CDR2 FQGNSA. Here the CDR3 reads CASSYRSNQPQHF. The CDR3 DNA reads TGTGCCAGCAGCTACAGGAGCAATCAGCCCCAGCATTTT.

The rearrangement links TRBV27 to TRBJ2-1; TRBD1 is a possible D gene (5 bases). Germline CDR1 MNHEY, CDR2 SMNVEV (reference sequence). The CDR3 runs 16 residues. Deletions cut 6 bases from V and 4 bases from J, with 19 bases between. CDR3 DNA: TGTGCCAGCAGCCTCCGTTCAGGGTCGGCGTACAATGAGCAGTTCTTC. It specifies CASSLRSGSAYNEQFF.

V gene TRBV19 combines with J gene TRBJ2-7; D perhaps matches TRBD1 (6 bases). Deletions cut 4 bases from V and 0 bases from J, with 13 bases between. Germline CDR1 is LNHDA and CDR2 is SQIVND (reference sequence). The CDR3 sequence is 15 residues long. The CDR3 nucleotides read TGTGCCAGTAGTACGGCCGGGACAAGCTCCTACGAGCAGTACTTC. Its protein product is CASSTAGTSSYEQYF.

This clone was picked up a small number of times. V gene TRBV7-8 combines with J gene TRBJ1-6; D gene ambiguous. The CDR3 is 13 amino acids. With 1 base removed from V and 9 bases from J, the gap between germline ends came to 7 bases. Germline V lookup: CDR1 SGHVS, CDR2 FQNEAQ. The DNA of the CDR3 is TGTGCCAGCAGCTTAGAGCCGAGTTCACCCCTCCACTTT. Its protein is CASSLEPSSPLHF.

The rearrangement links TRBV4-1 to TRBJ1-5, with D maybe TRBD1 (5 bases). Looked up from germline, CDR1 is MGHRA and CDR2 is YSYEKL. CDR3 length: 20 amino acids. Trimming left V 1 base short and J 6 bases short, with 28 bases between. CDR3 DNA: TGCGCCAGCAGCCAAGGATTTACCGGAAGCCGGATGGGGCCTTTTCAGCCCCAGCATTTT. Its translation is CASSQGFTGSRMGPFQPQHF.

This rearrangement joins TRBV7-9 to TRBJ2-4; D is ambiguous. The CDR3 has 16 residues. Germline V gene sequence: CDR1 SEHNR, CDR2 FQNEAQ (reference sequence). The ends were cut back, 3 bases at V and 0 bases at J, with 12 bases in the middle. CDR3 protein: CASSFAPILAKNIQYF. CDR3 nucleotide sequence: TGTGCCAGCAGCTTTGCTCCCATCCTAGCCAAAAACATTCAGTACTTC. Full variable domain (rest looked up from reference TRBV7-9 and TRBJ2-4): DTGVSQNPRHKITKRGQNVTFRCDPISEHNRLYWYRQTLGQGPEFLTYFQNEAQLEKSRLLSDRFSAERPKGSFSTLEIQRTEQGDSAMYLCASSFAPILAKNIQYFGAGTRLSVL.

The chain employs TRBV2 and TRBJ2-1; D remains unclear. Germline values: CDR1 SNHLY, CDR2 FYNNEI. V lost 8 bases and J 8 bases, leaving 7 bases between the germline ends. CDR3 size: 10 residues. As DNA, the CDR3 is TGTGCCAGCGGGCGCGATGAGCAGTTCTTC. Its protein is CASGRDEQFF.

This rearrangement joins TRBV11-3 to TRBJ2-2; 8 bases fit TRBD2. This CDR3 contains 16 residues. Trimming removed 4 bases from V and 0 bases from J; junction bases left unmatched: 4. Per the germline V gene, CDR1 is SGHNT and CDR2 is YENEEA. CDR3 bases: TGTGCCAGCAGCTCCGACGGGGGGGCGAACACCGGGGAGCTGTTTTTT. Its protein product is CASSSDGGANTGELFF.

This chain links TRBV11-3 with TRBJ2-5; D perhaps matches TRBD2 (5 bases). This CDR3 is built from 12 residues. V gave up 5 bases and J gave up 5 bases, with 9 bases separating them. Germline CDR1 reads SGHNT; CDR2 reads YENEEA. In DNA form, the CDR3 reads TGTGCCAGCAGCATCTCGGGGGAGACCCAGTACTTC. Translating it yields CASSISGETQYF.

This clone was counted once. The genes are TRBV27 and TRBJ1-3; no definite D call. V dropped 5 bases and J dropped 3 bases, with 2 bases sitting between them. The CDR3 has 11 amino acids. The germline CDR1 and CDR2 sequences are MNHEY and SMNVEV (reference sequence). The CDR3 sequence is CASSGGNTIYF. The CDR3 bases are TGTGCCAGCAGTGGTGGAAACACCATATATTTT.

The J gene is TRBJ2-7, the V gene TRBV6-6, with 8 positions matching TRBD2. Germline loops: CDR1 MNHNY, CDR2 SVGAGI (reference sequence). The CDR3 extends over 15 amino acids. The V segment lost 8 bases and the J segment 7 bases; nucleotides outside the gene matches: 16. The CDR3 DNA follows: TGTGCCAGCCTGCAGTACGGGGGGGCCGTCTATGAGCAGTACTTC. This gives the protein CASLQYGGAVYEQYF.